This entry lists 5 T cell receptor beta chains sequenced from one sample in a study of T cell repertoires in cytomegalovirus infection. TCRdb passed the reads through MiXCR, listing each CDR3 protein once. This sample has 250,000 to 350,000 distinct CDR3 sequences, with 20% to 30% found just once. The sample taken for sequencing was PBMCs. The source of these receptors is a human donor in good health (CMV status not recorded). Some clones in this sample may be carry-over from other donors' samples.

This clonotype was counted a few times. The chain recombines TRBV28 with TRBJ2-7; TRBD1 matches at 7 bases. The CDR3 consists of 16 residues. Per the germline V gene, CDR1 is MDHEN and CDR2 is SYDVKM. With V trimmed by 5 bases and J by 8 bases, 18 bases remained unmatched. The CDR3 spells CASSPLSGTVPYQQYF. CDR3 in DNA: TGTGCCAGCAGTCCTTTATCCGGGACAGTCCCTTACCAGCAGTACTTC.

This clonotype was seen many times. This chain links TRBV28 with TRBJ1-2; tentative D call: TRBD1 (6 bases). Per germline, CDR1 MDHEN and CDR2 SYDVKM. V shed 5 bases and J shed 3 bases, with 16 bases lying between them. CDR3 length equals 15 residues. CDR3 DNA sequence: TGTGCCAGCAGTATCGGGACACCCCAATACTATGGCTACACCTTC. Translated: CASSIGTPQYYGYTF.

Only a few counts were recorded for this clonotype. The chain couples TRBV7-2 to TRBJ1-2; possibly TRBD1 for D (6 bases). Germline V lookup: CDR1 SGHTA, CDR2 FQGNSA. V was shortened by 2 bases and J by 7 bases, with 11 bases between the two germline ends. There are 13 residues in the CDR3. The CDR3 here is CASSLLTGFGYTF. CDR3 nucleotide sequence: TGTGCCAGCAGCTTATTAACAGGGTTTGGCTACACCTTC. Supplemented by reference TRBV7-2 and TRBJ1-2, the full variable domain reads GAGVSQSPSNKVTEKGKDVELRCDPISGHTALYWYRQSLGQGLEFLIYFQGNSAPDKSGLPSDRFSAERTGGSVSTLTIQRTQQEDSAVYLCASSLLTGFGYTFGSGTRLTVV.

This chain joins TRBV6-5 and TRBJ2-7; TRBD2 matches at 10 bases. Germline CDR1 and CDR2: MNHEY and SVGAGI. CDR3 length: 16 residues. The ends lost 6 bases at V and 7 bases at J; junction bases unmatched: 15. The CDR3 region has the DNA TGTGCCAGCAGCTCGACCGGGACTAGCGCAGATTTGGAGCAGTACTTC. Protein product: CASSSTGTSADLEQYF.

This clonotype was seen more than once but under ten times. As DNA, the CDR3 is TGTGCCAGCAGCCCCCTCAGTCATTCCTACGAGCAGTACTTC. It translates to CASSPLSHSYEQYF. This chain joins TRBV12-3 or TRBV12-4 and TRBJ2-7; D is unresolved. The V end lost 6 bases, the J end lost 1 base, and 13 bases lay between the germline ends. The CDR3 is made up of 14 amino acids.